The source of this T cell receptor (beta chain) is a study of cytomegalovirus exposure and HLA in healthy donors (dated by TCRdb to about 2017). At the level of the whole study: An earlier analysis of several hundred of the donors reported 250 to 350 Gb of sequence data and some 120 million unique TCR beta sequences from about 179 million T cells. In the later analysis, no new phenotypic data were used to find candidate immune exposures; instead, reliance was placed on TCR beta sequences and their occurrence across donors. Donor age, sex, ethnicity and CMV serostatus were collected together with the repertoire data. Typing coverage differed by locus: A, B, C, DRB1 and DQB1 were typed in roughly 620-630 donors, DQA1 in 522, DPA1 in over 600, and DPB1 in 450 to 480. An earlier analysis of approximately 500 of the donors applied high-throughput TCR beta sequencing to assess whether each TCR beta V gene segment acted as functional or pseudogenic. Every repertoire in the discovery cohort had been generated on one and the same sequencing platform. A few DR-DQ haplotypes were handled as single units for association and clustering because linkage in the cohort was strong. Among about 360 genotyped donors of the cohort, an average of around 240,000 unique TCR beta nucleotide sequences were sequenced per donor, about a sixth of them non-productive. The study aimed to test whether signatures of past pathogen exposure could be identified by cataloging public T cell receptors. Approximately 310 gigabases of sequencing data and roughly 81 million unique TCR sequences made up an early release that covered some 640 HLA-typed donors. The study combined high-throughput TCR immunosequencing, statistical association of individual TCRs with disease status, and machine learning to predict cytomegalovirus infection status. To study patterns of TCR occurrence, a later analysis re-analyzed previously published TCR beta repertoires from several hundred donors and added high-resolution HLA genotyping. In addition to the first cohort of 666 subjects, a separate validation cohort of 120 different subjects was used. The genetic ancestry cluster associated with self-reported Caucasian donors included roughly four fifths of the roughly 400 genotyped donors. Both class I and class II loci were covered by HLA typing, at four-digit resolution. Using immunosequencing, the study profiled T cell repertoires from 500 to 800 subjects and related those repertoires to cytomegalovirus serostatus. In a later genetic analysis, genome-wide SNP genotypes for about 65% of the 666 donors were used, and that subset was treated as a discovery cohort. Broad study findings and their caveats: In vitro tests confirmed that a few of the cytomegalovirus-associated TCR beta chains recognize cytomegalovirus antigens. According to a later analysis, parvovirus B19, influenza, CMV and Epstein-Barr virus appeared linked to several top co-occurrence clusters. Most CMV-associated TCR beta chains appeared to be HLA-restricted in a later analysis, and the HLA associations seemed to be driven largely by CMV exposure. The sequencing pipeline was judged likely to have produced a cluster of highly shared sequence variants as a technical artifact. Presence/absence analyses assumed roughly uniform sequencing depth across donors, an assumption that may not hold. In a later genetic analysis, a missense DCLRE1C variant was associated with V-gene and J-gene trimming of TCR beta chains, and the association was replicated in an independent cohort. An earlier analysis of approximately 500 of the donors showed that most TCR beta V segments appeared in productive rearrangements either about 90% or about 30% of the time, which broadly matched IMGT annotations. Because counts were too low, 15 to 20 rarely observed V segments, including chromosome 9 orphons, were excluded from the earlier analysis of some 540 of the donors. Immune exposure information for the cohort was limited to CMV serostatus. In a later analysis, the rate of TCR association differed among HLA loci, with DRB1 alleles having the most associated TCRs and HLA-C alleles having the fewest. Because HLA typing was missing for some donors at each locus, association tests included only the typed subset. In both the original and validation cohorts, the classifier was reported to diagnose cytomegalovirus status with high specificity and sensitivity. A later analysis associated roughly 17,000 TCR beta sequences with specific HLA alleles at a false discovery rate of 0.05. A further reported finding was that TCR beta sequences accurately predicted the HLA-A and HLA-B alleles for most subjects in the first cohort. It was suggested by the authors that the approach could potentially be generalized to other disease states and immunological phenotypes. When HLA alleles, especially DR and DQ, strongly co-occurred, TCR associations were difficult to assign to individual alleles. Linkage disequilibrium might explain the correlated functional status among segregating V segments, but an unknown experimental factor could not be excluded. A later analysis found that HLA-associated TCR beta chains were more clonally expanded and had lower generation probabilities than equally common non-associated chains. In a later genetic analysis, fewer N-insertions in productive TCRs were reported among donors in an Asian-associated ancestry cluster than the roughly 640-donor mean. A total of some 180 TCR beta chains were listed by the study as associated with cytomegalovirus. This cohort had only TCR beta chains sequenced, and the lack of alpha or paired-chain data limited which features could be detected. Across donors, most TCR sequences were observed very rarely, whereas some public TCRs were present in many individuals.

Turning to this clone: No antigen is known for it. No qualities accompany the bases; no much larger clone lies one base away.

The cohort consisted of approximately 670 healthy bone marrow donors. At the time of sampling, every cohort member was nominally healthy, though immune exposures that went unrecorded were likely present. The donor tested CMV seronegative, placing the donor among the 350 to 400 seronegative members of the cohort. Each donor provided a peripheral blood sample, and peripheral blood mononuclear cells were used for TCR beta sequencing. The Qiagen DNeasy Blood Extraction Kit was used to extract genomic DNA from the blood cell samples. Library prep was done by the immunoSEQ multiplex PCR assay. For the multiplex PCR, a mixture combining 60 forward primers for TCR Vbeta segments and 13 reverse primers for TCR Jbeta segments was used. Amplification of the CDR3 region of rearranged TCR beta genes was performed with a multiplex PCR assay on genomic DNA. The Illumina HiSeq System was used to sequence the amplified TCR beta libraries as 87-base-pair reads. The paper's processing steps were these. A later analysis counted approximately 84 million unique TCR beta chains across the 650 to 700 repertoires, and around 12 million of these chains were shared by at least two donors. Raw reads were error-corrected and collapsed into unique sequences with a nearest-neighbor algorithm that merged closely related sequences to remove PCR and sequencing errors. CDR3 sequences were aligned to IMGT reference sequences to assign V, D and J gene segments. For a sequence to be retained, at least a six-nucleotide match to both a V gene segment and a J gene segment was required. A rearrangement was called productive if the CDR3 had no stop codons and remained in frame with V and J, and every other rearrangement was called non-productive. CDR3 was defined by IMGT convention, running from the second conserved V-encoded cysteine to the conserved J-encoded phenylalanine. In an earlier analysis of 500 to 650 of the donors, sequences lacking an unambiguous match to a single V gene segment were excluded. In an earlier analysis of approximately 590 of the donors, a V segment was called functional when productive rearrangements were above 56.7%, and segregating when the standard deviation between donors exceeded 5%. To diagnose cytomegalovirus status from the catalog of TCR beta chain sequences, a statistical classification framework was built. A later analysis assigned V and J genes by comparing TCR nucleotide sequences with IMGT/GENE-DB human TR gene sequences. A later analysis assigned CDR3 sequences and most-parsimonious VDJ recombination scenarios with the TCRdist pipeline. A later analysis defined each TCR beta chain by its CDR3 amino acid sequence plus V-gene family, and excluded reads lacking a unique V-gene family. A later analysis removed roughly 590 highly shared, low-generation-probability nucleotide sequences to deal with suspected cross-contamination and a sequencing artifact. In a later analysis, a clonal expansion index for each public chain was calculated from normalized within-repertoire ranks of inferred template counts. In a later analysis, generation probabilities were computed with a VDJ recombination model fitted to out-of-frame rearrangements, and the resulting probabilities were checked against IGoR. In a later analysis, hypergeometric tests were used to score TCR-TCR, TCR-HLA and TCR-CMV co-occurrence, with a repertoire-size bias correction applied to TCR pairs. To estimate false discovery rates, a later analysis permuted the HLA or CMV assignments 20 times. In a later analysis, co-occurring TCRs were grouped with DBSCAN, and TCRdist sequence similarity was added when clustering was performed within HLA-allele-positive subsets. Repertoires with fewer than 30,000 or more than 120,000 public chains were left out of co-occurrence clustering, as were about 5 repertoires with anomalous nucleotide sharing. TCRdb carries this immuneACCESS record with in-frame sequences only. Its versions omit some clonotypes, under half of them owing to an unresolved V gene in the studies checked, with the rest unexplained. The DNA was the basis for D and trimming; V, J and clone size are from that table. The sample includes roughly 230,000 clones, with approximately 78% observed a single time. The ten largest clones represent about 0.47% of the sample.

This TCR was sampled from a boy aged 10-17 years in good health and CMV-seronegative. Sequenced: PBMCs.

Here is the DNA: TGTGCCAGCAGCCGGCACGTGGGGACACCTTCCTACGAGCAGTACTTC. Translation gives CASSRHVGTPSYEQYF. This receptor chain uses TRBV7-8 and TRBJ2-7; the D gene is perhaps TRBD1, from 6 matching bases. As encoded in the germline V gene, CDR1 is SGHVS while CDR2 is FQNEAQ. V lost 5 bases and J lost 1 base; the stretch between them is 18 bases long. The CDR3 measures 16 amino acids from cysteine to phenylalanine. Only CDR3 DNA is held: 48 bases, read in frame from base 1.